This passage covers 22 T cell receptor beta chains from one sample sequenced in a study of blood T cell repertoires in COVID-19. The method was immunoSEQ multiplex PCR; TCRdb's version includes in-frame clones alone and lacks a portion of them. Among about 280,000 clones listed, roughly 86% were seen once. The specimen sequenced was peripheral blood. These receptors came from a man between 18 and 29 years old with active or convalescent COVID-19.

In this sample, this clone turned up a few times. The rearrangement links TRBV18 to TRBJ1-1; 7 nucleotides agree with TRBD1. V lost 5 bases and J lost 2; bases outside the gene matches: 8. The CDR3 runs to 15 residues. Germline CDR1 reads KGHSH; CDR2 reads LQKENI. CDR3 protein: CASSSQTGRNTEAFF. In nucleotides, the CDR3 is TGTGCCAGCTCATCTCAGACAGGGCGAAACACTGAAGCTTTCTTT.

The J gene is TRBJ2-1, the V gene TRBV11-2, with 10 positions matching TRBD2. The CDR3 is 14 amino acids. V trimming: 1 base; J trimming: 9 bases; junction bases outside the gene matches: 3. CDR1 is SGHAT and CDR2 is FQNNGV in the germline V gene. The CDR3 spells CASSLAVAGGEQFF. CDR3 nucleotide sequence: TGTGCCAGCAGCTTAGCAGTAGCGGGGGGTGAGCAGTTCTTC.

The chain uses TRBV5-8 and TRBJ1-1; the D gene is possibly TRBD1 (5 bases). V gave up 7 bases and J gave up 4 bases, with 11 bases separating them. The germline V gene encodes CDR1 SGHTS and CDR2 YDEGEE. The CDR3 totals 12 residues. CDR3 residues: CASGDSITEAFF. DNA of the CDR3: TGTGCCAGCGGTGACAGTATCACTGAAGCTTTCTTT.

This clone has more than one count but fewer than ten. The chain has TRBV5-4 and TRBJ1-5, with 7 bases lining up with TRBD1. Trimming took 4 bases from V and 7 from J; bases not matched to a gene: 8. Germline lookup yields CDR1 SGHNT and CDR2 YYREEE (reference sequence). This CDR3 comprises 14 residues. Written as DNA, the CDR3 is TGTGCCAGCAGCCTAGACAGGGCGGACCAGCCCCAGCATTTT. Amino acids: CASSLDRADQPQHF.

This chain uses TRBV10-3 with TRBJ2-3; tentative D call: TRBD1 (6 bases). Trimming shortened V by 3 bases and J by 0 bases, and 7 bases separated the two germline ends. Germline-derived CDR1 and CDR2 are ENHRY and SYGVKD. The CDR3 runs 14 residues. The CDR3 sequence is CAISDGGSTDTQYF. CDR3 in DNA: TGTGCCATCAGTGATGGGGGCAGCACAGATACGCAGTATTTT.

The chain uses TRBV14 and TRBJ1-3; TRBD1 might be the D (5 bases). V gave up 0 bases and J gave up 2 bases, with 8 bases separating them. Germline V lookup: CDR1 SGHDN, CDR2 FVKESK. The CDR3 runs to 15 residues. This CDR3 reads CASSQDKGTGNTIYF. The CDR3 DNA is TGTGCCAGCAGCCAAGATAAGGGGACTGGAAACACCATATATTTT. The full variable domain, its missing parts supplied by reference TRBV14 and TRBJ1-3, is EAGVTQFPSHSVIEKGQTVTLRCDPISGHDNLYWYRRVMGKEIKFLLHFVKESKQDESGMPNNRFLAERTGGTYSTLKVQPAELEDSGVYFCASSQDKGTGNTIYFGEGSWLTVV.

The genes are TRBV9 and TRBJ2-1; possibly TRBD2 for D (6 bases). Per germline, CDR1 SGDLS and CDR2 YYNGEE. CDR3 length: 13 amino acids. The V and J ends lost 3 bases and 8 bases respectively, with 12 bases between them. CDR3 nucleotide sequence: TGTGCCAGCAGCGATACAGGAGGGGATGAGCAGTTCTTC. As protein: CASSDTGGDEQFF.

This chain connects TRBV7-6 to TRBJ1-4; D is perhaps TRBD1 (6 bases). V lost 1 base and J 8 bases, leaving 17 bases between the germline ends. Germline V lookup: CDR1 SGHVS, CDR2 FNYEAQ. The CDR3 contains 16 residues. The CDR3 DNA sequence: TGTGCCAGCAGCTTAGATGGGGGCAGTACGTACGAAAAACTGTTTTTT. This sequence encodes CASSLDGGSTYEKLFF. Based on the CDR3 plus reference TRBV7-6 and TRBJ1-4, the full variable domain is GAGVSQSPRYKVTKRGQDVALRCDPISGHVSLYWYRQALGQGPEFLTYFNYEAQQDKSGLPNDRFSAERPEGSISTLTIQRTEQRDSAMYRCASSLDGGSTYEKLFFGSGTQLSVL.

The chain joins TRBV5-1 to TRBJ1-4, with 7 bases lining up with TRBD1. V dropped 0 bases and J dropped 1; count of bases not matched to a gene: 6. The CDR3 runs 17 residues. The germline CDR1 and CDR2 sequences are SGHRS and YFSETQ. The CDR3 protein is CASSLAWTGLTNEKLFF. CDR3 in DNA: TGCGCCAGCAGCTTGGCCTGGACAGGTTTAACTAATGAAAAACTGTTTTTT.

V is TRBV7-8 and J is TRBJ1-2; no definite D call. Germline values: CDR1 SGHVS, CDR2 FQNEAQ. The CDR3 is 14 residues long. Trimming left V 5 bases short and J 4 bases short, with 14 bases between. The CDR3 here is CASSPGPGVYGYTF. In nucleotides, the CDR3 is TGTGCCAGCAGCCCCGGGCCCGGGGTCTATGGCTACACCTTC.

In this sample, this clone turned up once. The chain carries TRBV4-1 and TRBJ1-4; 8 bases agree with TRBD1. The V segment lost 3 bases and the J segment 0 bases; nucleotides outside the gene matches: 9. CDR1 is MGHRA and CDR2 is YSYEKL in the germline V gene. CDR3 size: 18 residues. Written as DNA, the CDR3 is TGCGCCAGCAGCCATCCCTTACCAGGGGGCCCAACTAATGAAAAACTGTTTTTT. This sequence encodes CASSHPLPGGPTNEKLFF.

The rearrangement joins TRBV2 to TRBJ2-7, with D uncertain. Germline CDR1 and CDR2: SNHLY and FYNNEI. V lost 7 bases to trimming and J lost 5 bases, with 9 bases between them. The CDR3 covers 11 residues. This chain's CDR3 is CASTPGDEQYF. The CDR3 DNA sequence: TGTGCCAGCACCCCGGGTGACGAGCAGTACTTC.

The genes are TRBV15 and TRBJ2-7; the D gene is possibly TRBD2 (6 bases). The V gene lost 0 bases and the J gene lost 5 bases, with 17 bases spanning the gap. The CDR3 is 16 amino acids. Germline values: CDR1 LNHNV, CDR2 YYDKDF (reference sequence). The CDR3 reads CATSRDPAGVTHEQYF. For the CDR3, the DNA is TGTGCCACCAGCAGAGATCCAGCGGGCGTAACCCACGAGCAGTACTTC.

J is TRBJ1-5 and V is TRBV19, with D possibly matching TRBD1 (6 bases). Germline V CDR1 and CDR2: LNHDA, SQIVND (reference sequence). The V end lost 8 bases, the J end lost 5 bases, and 16 bases lay between the germline ends. The CDR3 consists of 14 residues. The CDR3 here is CASGPQGLDQPQHF. The CDR3 DNA follows: TGTGCCAGTGGACCCCAGGGGTTAGATCAGCCCCAGCATTTT.

This chain links TRBV7-9 with TRBJ1-2, with 10 bases identical to TRBD1. Germline lookup yields CDR1 SEHNR and CDR2 FQNEAQ (reference sequence). Unmatched junction bases numbered 8, after V lost 6 bases and J lost 7 bases. The CDR3 is 14 amino acids. CDR3 region: CASRNPGQGFGYTF. CDR3 coding DNA: TGTGCCAGCAGGAACCCGGGACAGGGGTTTGGCTACACCTTC.

The chain links TRBV4-3 to TRBJ1-1, with a tentative D call TRBD1 (6 bases). The CDR3 loop spans 16 amino acids. Trimming stripped 0 bases from V and 1 base from J, with 12 bases between. Germline-derived CDR1 and CDR2 are LGHNA and YSLEER. CDR3 DNA sequence: TGCGCCAGCAGCCAAGATCTGGGCAGGGGGAACACTGAAGCTTTCTTT. It translates to CASSQDLGRGNTEAFF.

The CDR3 here is CASSTGTSGGAVTQYF. As DNA, the CDR3 is TGCGCCAGCAGCACCGGGACTAGCGGGGGGGCGGTGACCCAGTACTTC. The rearrangement links TRBV5-1 to TRBJ2-5; TRBD2 matches at 16 bases. The CDR3 consists of 16 residues. Per the germline V gene, CDR1 is SGHRS and CDR2 is YFSETQ. After removal of 4 bases from V and 7 bases from J, the junction contained 7 bases not matched to a gene.

This clone was seen once. The gene calls are TRBV5-6 and TRBJ2-3; 8 bases align to TRBD1. The V gene end was trimmed by 1 base and the J gene end by 2 bases; junction bases not matched to a gene: 6. The germline V gene encodes CDR1 SGHDT and CDR2 YYEEEE. The CDR3 is 16 residues long. CDR3 loop: CASSLMDRAPTDTQYF. CDR3 bases: TGTGCCAGCAGCTTGATGGACAGGGCCCCCACAGATACGCAGTATTTT.

This clone was observed once. This sequence joins TRBV19 and TRBJ1-6; D uncertain. CDR1 LNHDA and CDR2 SQIVND come from the germline V gene (reference sequence). Trimming took 6 bases from V and 10 from J, leaving 19 bases between them. The CDR3 totals 15 residues. As DNA, the CDR3 is TGTGCCAGTAGGGGAGACCTCGCCTCCCCCTCACCCCTCCACTTT. This gives the protein CASRGDLASPSPLHF.

The V gene is TRBV6-1, the J gene TRBJ1-2, with unresolved D. There are 15 residues in the CDR3. Germline V gene sequence: CDR1 MNHNS, CDR2 SASEGT. V was shortened by 2 bases and J by 0 bases, with 10 bases between the two germline ends. The CDR3 loop is CASSEFLEANYGYTF. CDR3 nucleotide sequence: TGTGCCAGCAGTGAATTTTTAGAAGCTAACTATGGCTACACCTTC.

The chain combines TRBV6-5 with TRBJ2-2, with D possibly TRBD1 on 5 matching bases. The CDR3 totals 15 residues. The V end lost 6 bases, the J end lost 7 bases, and 18 bases lay between the germline ends. Germline values: CDR1 MNHEY, CDR2 SVGAGI. The CDR3: CASRTGHPSGGELFF. Here the CDR3 DNA reads TGTGCCAGCAGGACCGGACACCCTTCCGGCGGGGAGCTGTTTTTT.

This chain joins TRBV7-8 and TRBJ2-7; tentatively, D is TRBD2 (6 bases). Germline V gives CDR1 SGHVS, CDR2 FQNEAQ. The V gene lost 1 base and the J gene lost 0 bases, with 10 bases spanning the gap. The CDR3 totals 15 residues. The CDR3 here is CASSLGLGLSYEQYF. CDR3 sequence (DNA): TGTGCCAGCAGCTTAGGACTAGGACTCTCCTACGAGCAGTACTTC.